This passage covers 5 T cell receptor beta chains from one sample sequenced in a study of cytomegalovirus exposure and HLA in healthy donors. The PCR ran on 60 Vbeta and 13 Jbeta primers. Only in-frame clones appear in the TCRdb table, and some are missing; sequencing was by immunoSEQ multiplex PCR. The data hold around 110,000 clones, with around two thirds observed a single time. Material for sequencing was PBMCs. The source of these receptors is a woman aged 40 to 55 in good health and CMV-seropositive.

This chain connects TRBV5-1 to TRBJ1-2, with 9 nucleotides matching TRBD1. Germline values: CDR1 SGHRS, CDR2 YFSETQ. V was clipped by 0 bases and J by 8 bases; unmatched bases: 11. The CDR3 is made up of 16 amino acids. The CDR3 DNA follows: TGCGCCAGCAGCTTGGGCGGTCCCGGGACAGGGTCCGGCTACACCTTC. It specifies CASSLGGPGTGSGYTF.

The chain uses TRBV6-4 and TRBJ1-1; TRBD1 agrees at 7 bases. With 7 bases clipped from V and 2 bases from J, the junction kept 13 bases outside the gene matches. CDR1 and CDR2 from the germline V gene are MRHNA and SNTAGT. This CDR3 has 16 residues. CDR3 in amino acids: CASTQRRGPGNTEAFF. The CDR3 coding sequence is TGTGCCAGCACCCAAAGAAGGGGGCCGGGAAACACTGAAGCTTTCTTT.

The chain recombines TRBV2 with TRBJ2-2; no clear D. The V gene lost 7 bases and the J gene lost 5 bases, with 11 bases spanning the gap. This CDR3 has 13 residues. The germline V gene has CDR1 SNHLY and CDR2 FYNNEI. CDR3 sequence (DNA): TGTGCCAGCACCCGAGACTGGACCGGGGAGCTGTTTTTT. The encoded protein is CASTRDWTGELFF. Variable domain in full (rest from reference TRBV2 and TRBJ2-2): EPEVTQTPSHQVTQMGQEVILRCVPISNHLYFYWYRQILGQKVEFLVSFYNNEISEKSEIFDDQFSVERPDGSNFTLKIRSTKLEDSAMYFCASTRDWTGELFFGEGSRLTVL.

The CDR3 nucleotides are TGCAGTGCTAGTCGTGGGGCGGGCTACACCTTC. Protein product: CSASRGAGYTF. V is TRBV20-1 and J is TRBJ1-2, with D maybe TRBD1 (5 bases). CDR3 length equals 11 residues. Trimming cost V 3 bases and J 8 bases, with 10 bases left between them. CDR1 and CDR2 from the germline V gene are DFQATT and SNEGSKA (reference sequence).

The chain couples TRBV2 to TRBJ1-1, with D hard to call. Germline loops: CDR1 SNHLY, CDR2 FYNNEI. Between the trimmed V and J ends, which lost 4 bases and 0 bases, there was a span of 3 bases. This CDR3 contains 12 residues. The CDR3 protein is CASSVMNTEAFF. The DNA of the CDR3 is TGTGCCAGCAGTGTAATGAACACTGAAGCTTTCTTT.